This entry features one T cell receptor (beta chain) sequence. Its antigen is unidentified. The CDR3 sequence is 16 residues long. Germline V lookup: CDR1 DFQATT, CDR2 SNEGSKA (reference sequence). The data originate from a study of T cells expressing NK-cell markers. At the level of the study: Among eight sequenced donors, seven carried HCMV seropositivity while one was seronegative. Study-wide findings and caveats: About six donors showed dominant NKG2C+ clonotypes comprising about 1.0-7.0% of their CD8+ T cells.

From its re-call of the 5' RACE reads, TCRdb lists each CDR3 protein once, without DNA. Recorded here are fewer than 400,000 distinct CDR3 sequences; the top ten clones represent about 5.2%. This receptor was obtained from a man between 18 and 69 years old in good health. The V call is TRBV20-1, the J call TRBJ2-6. The sample comprised blood T cells: a sorted CD56 or NKG2C T cell subset, CD4+ or CD8+ T cells, or bulk PBMC T cells (not recorded which). The CDR3 loop is CSARDFSNSGANVLTF.